These T cell receptor beta chains were read from a single sample in a study of shared clonotypes between healthy human individuals. Clones were sequenced by immunoSEQ multiplex PCR, and TCRdb holds only the in-frame ones, with some missing. Counted here are roughly 2.2 million clones, 90% to 95% occurring once; the ten biggest clones make up around 0.4%. The sample taken for sequencing was naive CD4+ T cells from PBMCs. These receptors all stem from a man aged 18 to 30 in good health. Some clones in this sample may be carry-over from other donors' samples. The CDR3 runs from the conserved cysteine through the conserved F or W. A D gene is named only where the DNA matches it firmly. Only part of the rows carry a size: once, few, many, or a class if the clone is expanded.

>-|TRBJ1-5|-|TRBV30
CAWIGPGTPSNQPQHF
TGTGCCTGGATCGGGCCCGGGACACCCAGCAATCAGCCCCAGCATTTT
>-|TRBJ1-1|TRBD1|TRBV5-6
CASSPTGGSTEAFF
TGTGCCAGCAGCCCGACAGGGGGTTCGACTGAAGCTTTCTTT
>-|TRBJ1-3|-|TRBV5-1
CASSSPGTGNTIYF
TGCGCCAGCAGCTCCCCAGGGACTGGAAACACCATATATTTT
>-|TRBJ2-3|TRBD2|TRBV29-1
CSVEREGWADTQYF
TGCAGCGTTGAGAGGGAGGGGTGGGCAGATACGCAGTATTTT
>-|TRBJ2-7|TRBD2|TRBV7-6
CASSLSLAGSYEQYF
TGTGCCAGCAGCTTATCCCTAGCGGGCTCCTACGAGCAGTACTTC
>-|TRBJ2-1|TRBD2|TRBV29-1
CSVVPGLVIEQFF
TGCAGCGTCGTTCCGGGACTAGTGATTGAGCAGTTCTTC
>-|TRBJ2-3|-|TRBV5-8
CASSLDSEGGLPQYF
TGTGCCAGCAGCTTGGACAGCGAAGGGGGTTTGCCGCAGTATTTT
>-|TRBJ2-5|-|TRBV25-1
CASSRGQETQYF
TGTGCCAGCAGTAGGGGTCAGGAGACCCAGTACTTC
>-|TRBJ2-7|TRBD1|TRBV6-1
CAARGQAFYGSNF
TGTGCAGCTCGTGGACAGGCTTTTTACGGGTCTAACTTC
>-|TRBJ1-1|-|TRBV6-1
CASSRAPTGEGEAFF
TGTGCCAGCAGTCGCGCGCCAACGGGTGAGGGTGAAGCTTTCTTT
>-|TRBJ2-1|-|TRBV9
CASSGPGFSDEQFF
TGTGCCAGCAGCGGGCCGGGCTTCTCGGATGAGCAGTTCTTC
>-|TRBJ2-2|-|TRBV5-1
CASSLSPGANTGELFF
TGCGCCAGCAGCTTGTCTCCGGGGGCGAACACCGGGGAGCTGTTTTTT
>-|TRBJ1-1|-|TRBV28
CASTTGRTEAFF
TGTGCCAGCACAACAGGGAGGACTGAAGCTTTCTTT
>-|TRBJ2-5|TRBD2|TRBV11-2
CASSLDLGGSGTQYF
TGTGCCAGCAGCTTAGATTTGGGCGGGAGCGGGACCCAGTACTTC
>-|TRBJ2-3|TRBD2|TRBV28
CASSGYGTSGRPYTQYF
TGTGCCAGCAGTGGATACGGGACTAGCGGGAGGCCCTATACGCAGTATTTT
>-|TRBJ2-5|-|TRBV28
CASSFGGPQETQYF
TGTGCCAGCAGTTTCGGGGGGCCCCAAGAGACCCAGTACTTC
>-|TRBJ2-5|-|TRBV5-1
CASSPTQGETQYF
TGCGCCAGCAGCCCTACTCAGGGGGAGACCCAGTACTTC
>once|TRBJ2-7|-|TRBV28
CASSLLGEASYEQYF
TGTGCCAGCAGTTTACTGGGGGAGGCCTCCTACGAGCAGTACTTC